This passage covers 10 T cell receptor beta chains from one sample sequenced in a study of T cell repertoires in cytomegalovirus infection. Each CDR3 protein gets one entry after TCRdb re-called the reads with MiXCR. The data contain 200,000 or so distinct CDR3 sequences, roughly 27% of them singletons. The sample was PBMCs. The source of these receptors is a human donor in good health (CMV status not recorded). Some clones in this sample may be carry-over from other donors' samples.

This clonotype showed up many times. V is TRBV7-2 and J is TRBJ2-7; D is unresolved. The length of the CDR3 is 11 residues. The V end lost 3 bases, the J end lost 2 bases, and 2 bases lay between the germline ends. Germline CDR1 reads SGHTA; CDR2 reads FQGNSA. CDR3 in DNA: TGTGCCAGCAGCTTCACCTACGAGCAGTACTTC. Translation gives CASSFTYEQYF.

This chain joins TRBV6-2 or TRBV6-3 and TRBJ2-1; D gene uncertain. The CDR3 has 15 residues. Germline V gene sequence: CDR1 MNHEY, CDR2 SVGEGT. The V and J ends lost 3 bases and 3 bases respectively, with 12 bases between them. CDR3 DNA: TGTGCCAGCAGTTATGGGGTTCAGATCTACAATGAGCAGTTCTTC. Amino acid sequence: CASSYGVQIYNEQFF.

CDR3 amino acids: CASSPNRDSMYF. CDR3 coding DNA: TGTGCCAGCAGCCCGAACCGGGACAGTATGTACTTC. The chain carries TRBV7-2 and TRBJ2-7, with 7 bases aligning to TRBD1. Germline loops: CDR1 SGHTA, CDR2 FQGNSA. Germline trimming cut 5 bases from V and 12 bases from J; bases unmatched to any gene: 10. The CDR3 is 12 amino acids.

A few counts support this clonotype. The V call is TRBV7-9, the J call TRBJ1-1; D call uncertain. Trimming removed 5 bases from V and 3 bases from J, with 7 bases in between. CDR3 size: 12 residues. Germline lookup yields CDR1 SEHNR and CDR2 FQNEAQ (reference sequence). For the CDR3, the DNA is TGTGCCAGCAGCATTGAGTACACTGAAGCTTTCTTT. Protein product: CASSIEYTEAFF.

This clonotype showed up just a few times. The CDR3 loop is CASSLPVAGGPQETQYF. The CDR3 bases are TGTGCCAGCAGCCTCCCGGTAGCGGGGGGTCCCCAAGAGACCCAGTACTTC. The chain links TRBV7-8 to TRBJ2-5; 10 positions agree with TRBD2. Germline loops: CDR1 SGHVS, CDR2 FQNEAQ. After removal of 5 bases from V and 1 base from J, the junction contained 10 bases not matched to a gene. The CDR3 consists of 17 residues.

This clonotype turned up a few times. This CDR3 is CSALDGNTEAFF. DNA for the CDR3: TGCAGCGCTCTGGACGGGAACACTGAAGCTTTCTTT. The rearrangement joins TRBV29-1 to TRBJ1-1, with D unclear. CDR3 length: 12 residues. The germline V gene has CDR1 SQVTM and CDR2 ANQGSEA. The ends were cut back, 7 bases at V and 1 base at J, with 10 bases in the middle.

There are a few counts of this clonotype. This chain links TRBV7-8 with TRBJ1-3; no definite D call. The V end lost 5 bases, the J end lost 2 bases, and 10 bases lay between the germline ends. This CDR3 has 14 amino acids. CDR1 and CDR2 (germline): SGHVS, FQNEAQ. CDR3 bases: TGTGCCAGCAGCATCGACACGGCTGGAAACACCATATATTTT. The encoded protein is CASSIDTAGNTIYF.

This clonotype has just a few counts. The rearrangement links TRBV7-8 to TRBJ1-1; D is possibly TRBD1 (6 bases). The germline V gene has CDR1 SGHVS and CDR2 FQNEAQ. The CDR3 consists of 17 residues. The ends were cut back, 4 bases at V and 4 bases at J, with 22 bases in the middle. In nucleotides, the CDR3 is TGTGCCAGCAGCTCACGGGACTGGGGTAGGGGGAGCACTGAAGCTTTCTTT. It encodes CASSSRDWGRGSTEAFF.

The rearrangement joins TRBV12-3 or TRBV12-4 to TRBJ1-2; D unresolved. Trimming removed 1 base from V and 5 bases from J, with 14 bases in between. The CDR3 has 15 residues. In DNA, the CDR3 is TGTGCCAGCAGTTTAGTGCCCGTGGGGAAGTATGGCTACACCTTC. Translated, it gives CASSLVPVGKYGYTF.

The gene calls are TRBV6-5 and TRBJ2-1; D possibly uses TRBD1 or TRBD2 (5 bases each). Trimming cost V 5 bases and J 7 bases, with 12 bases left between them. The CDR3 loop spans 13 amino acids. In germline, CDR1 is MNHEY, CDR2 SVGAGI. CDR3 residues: CASSRGTGNEQFF. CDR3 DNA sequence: TGTGCCAGCAGTCGGGGCACGGGGAATGAGCAGTTCTTC.